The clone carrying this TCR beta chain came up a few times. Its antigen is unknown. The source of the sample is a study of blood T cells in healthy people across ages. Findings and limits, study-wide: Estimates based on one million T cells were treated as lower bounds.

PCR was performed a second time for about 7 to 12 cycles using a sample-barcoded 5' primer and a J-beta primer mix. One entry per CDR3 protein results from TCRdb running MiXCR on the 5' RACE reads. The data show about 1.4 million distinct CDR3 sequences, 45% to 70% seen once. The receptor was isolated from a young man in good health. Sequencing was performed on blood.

The CDR3 DNA reads as TGTGCCAGCAGTTTCCAAGCGGGGCAAGAGACCCAGTACTTC. Its translation: CASSFQAGQETQYF. The chain combines TRBV27 with TRBJ2-5, with 7 bases aligning to TRBD2. J was trimmed by 2 bases and V by 3 bases; bases with no gene match: 3. Germline CDR1 reads MNHEY; CDR2 reads SMNVEV (reference sequence). This CDR3 has 14 residues.